The present entry profiles one T cell receptor (beta chain) with its context. Sequencing used immunoSEQ multiplex PCR; TCRdb keeps in-frame clones, though not all of them. The sample consists of about 140,000 clones, around 78% of them appearing once. The sample comes from a study of blood T cell repertoires in COVID-19. About the research overall: Sources were T cells, B-cell-depleted T cells, or PBMCs; the material itself was cDNA or gDNA.

Unmatched junction bases numbered 7, after V lost 2 bases and J lost 4 bases. CDR3 length: 15 residues. The germline V gene has CDR1 GTSNPN and CDR2 SVGIG (reference sequence). The TCR sequence derives from a woman older than 75 with active or convalescent COVID-19. Sequencing was done on a sample of peripheral blood. The chain carries TRBV30 and TRBJ2-3, with TRBD2 identical over 9 bases. The CDR3 loop reads CAWSRRGGWADTQYF. CDR3 bases: TGTGCCTGGAGTCGGCGGGGGGGTTGGGCAGATACGCAGTATTTT. The full variable domain, rest sourced from reference TRBV30 and TRBJ2-3, is SQTIHQWPATLVQPVGSPLSLECTVEGTSNPNLYWYRQAAGRGLQLLFYSVGIGQISSEVPQNLSASRPQDRQFILSSKKLLLSDSGFYLCAWSRRGGWADTQYFGPGTRLTVL.